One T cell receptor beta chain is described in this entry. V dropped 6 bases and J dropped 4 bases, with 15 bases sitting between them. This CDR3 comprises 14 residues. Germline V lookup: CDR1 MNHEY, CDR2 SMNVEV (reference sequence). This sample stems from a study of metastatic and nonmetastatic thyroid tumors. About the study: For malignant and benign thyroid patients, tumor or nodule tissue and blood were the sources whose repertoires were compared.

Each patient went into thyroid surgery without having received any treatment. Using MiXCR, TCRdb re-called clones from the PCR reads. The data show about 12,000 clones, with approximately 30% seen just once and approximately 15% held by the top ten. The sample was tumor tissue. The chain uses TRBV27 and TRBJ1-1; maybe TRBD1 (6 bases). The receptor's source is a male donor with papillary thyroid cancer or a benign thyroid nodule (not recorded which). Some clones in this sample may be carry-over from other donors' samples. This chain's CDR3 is CASRRNAGATEAFF. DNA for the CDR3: TGTGCCAGCAGGAGAAATGCAGGGGCCACTGAAGCTTTCTTT.